The 28 T cell receptor beta chains in this list originate from one sample, sequenced in a study of T-cell reconstitution after alpha-beta-depleted transplantation in children. Unique molecular identifiers were incorporated during preparation of the TCRbeta library. TCRdb re-called the PCR reads with MiXCR, one entry per CDR3 protein. Here the sample spans about 580,000 distinct CDR3 sequences, about 21% being singletons. This material consisted of PBMCs, mostly from graft donor cells, taken 360 days after TCRalphabeta/CD19-depleted stem cell transplant. Receptors originate from a boy younger than two who had a stem cell transplant for acute myeloid leukemia, so the T cells may come from the graft donor.

The chain carries TRBV7-2 and TRBJ2-7; TRBD2 is a possible D gene (5 bases). Germline V lookup: CDR1 SGHTA, CDR2 FQGNSA. V lost 4 bases and J 0 bases, leaving 13 bases between the germline ends. This CDR3 region has 15 residues. CDR3 sequence: CASSYSGASSYEQYF. In nucleotides, the CDR3 is TGTGCCAGCAGCTACAGCGGTGCCAGCTCCTACGAGCAGTACTTC.

This clonotype was observed at least ten times. The chain recombines TRBV5-5 with TRBJ2-7; D gene ambiguous. V shed 0 bases and J shed 2 bases, with 9 bases lying between them. Germline V gene sequence: CDR1 SGHKS, CDR2 YYEKEE (reference sequence). This CDR3 is 14 amino acids long. The CDR3, as DNA: TGTGCCAGCAGCTTGGTCTCCAGGACCTACGAGCAGTACTTC. Its protein product is CASSLVSRTYEQYF.

The V and J genes are TRBV4-3 and TRBJ2-1; D unclear. The CDR3 loop spans 13 amino acids. V was trimmed by 3 bases and J by 5 bases, leaving 8 bases between them. Germline-derived CDR1 and CDR2 are LGHNA and YSLEER. The CDR3 bases are TGCGCCAGCAGCCACCCCAGTCACAATGAGCAGTTCTTC. Translating it yields CASSHPSHNEQFF.

On this clonotype itself: A much more abundant neighbour one base away suggests this may be a read error. This chain links TRBV5-5 with TRBJ2-7; TRBD1 aligns across 7 bases. V was clipped by 3 bases and J by 0 bases; unmatched bases: 6. Looked up from germline, CDR1 is SGHKS and CDR2 is YYEKEE (reference sequence). This CDR3 contains 15 residues. The chain's CDR3 is CASSSDRPSSYEQYF. The CDR3, as DNA: TGTGCCAGCAGCTCGGACAGGCCGAGCTCCTACGAGCAGTACTTC.

This clonotype was found a few times. The genes are TRBV10-1 and TRBJ2-2; D is uncertain. The ends were cut back, 3 bases at V and 3 bases at J, with 8 bases in the middle. The CDR3 consists of 14 residues. From germline, CDR1 is WNHNN and CDR2 SYGVQD (reference sequence). The CDR3 DNA sequence: TGCGCCAGCAGTGATACGCTATACACCGGGGAGCTGTTTTTT. Translation: CASSDTLYTGELFF.

This clonotype was observed a handful of times. V usage is TRBV6-1 and J usage is TRBJ2-3, with D maybe TRBD2 (5 bases). The germline CDR1 and CDR2 sequences are MNHNS and SASEGT. V lost 6 bases and J lost 1, with 11 bases in between. There are 14 residues in the CDR3. The DNA of the CDR3 is TGTGCCAGCAGACGTACTAGGGGCACAGATACGCAGTATTTT. Translated: CASRRTRGTDTQYF.

The V gene is TRBV7-9, the J gene TRBJ2-7, with D perhaps TRBD1 (5 bases). Per germline, CDR1 SEHNR and CDR2 FQNEAQ (reference sequence). V was shortened by 2 bases and J by 2 bases, with 10 bases between the two germline ends. This CDR3 region has 14 residues. The CDR3 protein is CASSLTRVPYEQYF. The CDR3 DNA reads TGTGCCAGCAGCTTAACCAGGGTCCCCTACGAGCAGTACTTC. Based on the CDR3 plus reference TRBV7-9 and TRBJ2-7, the full variable domain is DTGVSQNPRHKITKRGQNVTFRCDPISEHNRLYWYRQTLGQGPEFLTYFQNEAQLEKSRLLSDRFSAERPKGSFSTLEIQRTEQGDSAMYLCASSLTRVPYEQYFGPGTRLTVT.

The rearrangement links TRBV6-5 to TRBJ1-2, with TRBD1 matching over 7 bases. The CDR3 totals 15 residues. The junction had 8 bases not matched to a gene; V was cut back by 4 bases and J by 3 bases. Germline CDR1 MNHEY, CDR2 SVGAGI. The CDR3 reads CASSSTGAIYYGYTF. CDR3 DNA: TGTGCCAGCAGTTCAACAGGGGCCATCTACTATGGCTACACCTTC.

This clonotype was counted a few times. The chain couples TRBV12-3 or TRBV12-4 to TRBJ2-7; TRBD1 matches 7 bases. With V trimmed by 8 bases and J by 3 bases, 13 bases remained unmatched. The CDR3 totals 15 residues. DNA of the CDR3: TGTGCCAGCGGTAGGGTGGGGACAGAAGACTACGAGCAGTACTTC. Its protein is CASGRVGTEDYEQYF.

J is TRBJ2-3 and V is TRBV12-3 or TRBV12-4, with TRBD2 identical over 7 bases. The V segment lost 5 bases and the J segment 0 bases; nucleotides outside the gene matches: 5. The CDR3 runs to 15 residues. The CDR3 is CASSRGESSTDTQYF. For the CDR3, the DNA is TGTGCCAGCAGTCGGGGGGAGTCTAGCACAGATACGCAGTATTTT.

This clonotype was seen more than once but under ten times. This chain connects TRBV27 to TRBJ1-6; no firm D call. CDR1 MNHEY and CDR2 SMNVEV come from the germline V gene (reference sequence). V was cut by 4 bases and J by 10 bases, with 14 bases left in between. The CDR3 spans 14 residues. The CDR3 DNA follows: TGTGCCAGCAGTTCGGGTGGGGTGACCTCACCCCTCCACTTT. Protein: CASSSGGVTSPLHF.

V usage is TRBV10-2 and J usage is TRBJ2-7, with no clear D. This CDR3 comprises 12 residues. CDR1 WSHSY and CDR2 SAAADI come from the germline V gene. The V end lost 10 bases, the J end lost 7 bases, and 17 bases lay between the germline ends. The DNA for the CDR3 is TGCGCCACGATCCGAGAAGTCGGGGAGCAGTACTTC. Residues: CATIREVGEQYF.

The V and J genes are TRBV6-5 and TRBJ2-5; D may be TRBD1 or TRBD2 (5 bases each). The V gene lost 2 bases and the J gene lost 5 bases, with 15 bases spanning the gap. The CDR3 consists of 15 residues. In germline, CDR1 is MNHEY, CDR2 SVGAGI. CDR3 coding DNA: TGTGCCAGCAGTTACAATGGGGGAACGACGGAGACCCAGTACTTC. It encodes CASSYNGGTTETQYF.

The chain recombines TRBV2 with TRBJ2-2; a possible D gene is TRBD1 (6 bases). Trimming stripped 3 bases from V and 5 bases from J, with 13 bases between. Germline CDR1 SNHLY, CDR2 FYNNEI. This CDR3 contains 15 residues. The CDR3 nucleotides are TGTGCCAGCAGTGAGATAGAGAGGGGGACCGGGGAGCTGTTTTTT. As protein: CASSEIERGTGELFF. The whole variable domain, remainder taken from reference TRBV2 and TRBJ2-2, is EPEVTQTPSHQVTQMGQEVILRCVPISNHLYFYWYRQILGQKVEFLVSFYNNEISEKSEIFDDQFSVERPDGSNFTLKIRSTKLEDSAMYFCASSEIERGTGELFFGEGSRLTVL.

This chain uses TRBV12-3 or TRBV12-4 with TRBJ2-7; TRBD1 agrees at 7 bases. The CDR3 length is 12 residues. Trimming at V came to 7 bases and at J to 3 bases, leaving 3 bases not matched to a gene. The CDR3 is CASMGQYYEQYF. CDR3 nucleotides: TGTGCCAGCATGGGACAGTACTACGAGCAGTACTTC.

The chain uses TRBV6-5 and TRBJ1-4, with 9 bases that match TRBD1. The V and J ends lost 2 bases and 4 bases, in that order; junction bases with no gene match: 5. The CDR3 is 16 residues long. CDR1 is MNHEY, CDR2 SVGAGI, per germline. CDR3 residues: CASSYRGTGRNEKLFF. DNA for the CDR3: TGTGCCAGCAGTTACAGGGGGACAGGGCGTAATGAAAAACTGTTTTTT.

This clonotype was detected ten times or more. The V gene is TRBV5-1, the J gene TRBJ2-2; no reliable D call. The CDR3 is made up of 13 amino acids. V was shortened by 0 bases and J by 4 bases, with 4 bases between the two germline ends. CDR1 and CDR2 (germline): SGHRS, YFSETQ. CDR3 nucleotides: TGCGCCAGCAGCTTGGGGTCCACCGGGGAGCTGTTTTTT. Protein sequence: CASSLGSTGELFF.

The CDR3 nucleotides are TGTGCCAGCAGACAAGGACAGGGGGCGCGACCACCCCTCCACTTT. Its protein product is CASRQGQGARPPLHF. V gene TRBV6-1 combines with J gene TRBJ1-6; 11 nucleotides line up with TRBD1. CDR3 length equals 15 residues. V shed 6 bases and J 11 bases; nucleotides not matched to a gene: 9. Germline CDR1 reads MNHNS; CDR2 reads SASEGT.

There are many counts of this clonotype. This chain uses TRBV5-1 with TRBJ2-2; no reliable D call. The V gene lost 0 bases and the J gene lost 6 bases, with 6 bases spanning the gap. CDR1 and CDR2 (germline): SGHRS, YFSETQ. The length of the CDR3 is 13 residues. The CDR3 spells CASSLERAGELFF. CDR3 sequence (DNA): TGCGCCAGCAGCTTGGAACGGGCCGGGGAGCTGTTTTTT.

This chain connects TRBV20-1 to TRBJ2-7; TRBD2 matches at 8 bases. Germline lookup yields CDR1 DFQATT and CDR2 SNEGSKA (reference sequence). Losses at the gene ends were 3 bases for V and 1 base for J; bases not matched to a gene: 17. There are 18 residues in the CDR3. The DNA for the CDR3 is TGCAGTGCTAGGCTCCAGCCAGCGGGGGCCCTCCTTTCCTACGAGCAGTACTTC. This sequence encodes CSARLQPAGALLSYEQYF.

The gene calls are TRBV15 and TRBJ2-4; TRBD2 aligns across 10 bases. The ends lost 1 base at V and 0 bases at J; junction bases unmatched: 12. The CDR3 contains 20 residues. CDR1 and CDR2 (germline): LNHNV, YYDKDF (reference sequence). The CDR3 spells CATSRVAGLAGALAKNIQYF. CDR3 bases: TGTGCCACCAGCAGAGTGGCCGGGCTAGCGGGGGCCCTAGCCAAAAACATTCAGTACTTC.

There are many counts of this clonotype. The chain is built from TRBV11-3 and TRBJ2-1; 7 nucleotides match TRBD2. Per the germline V gene, CDR1 is SGHNT and CDR2 is YENEEA. The CDR3 has 14 amino acids. J lost 8 bases, V lost 3 bases, and 7 bases had no gene match. In DNA form, the CDR3 reads TGTGCCAGCAGCTTGTTTCAGGGAGGGGATGAGCAGTTCTTC. Its translation: CASSLFQGGDEQFF.

The genes are TRBV29-1 and TRBJ1-1; D is unresolved. Germline CDR1 reads SQVTM; CDR2 reads ANQGSEA. This CDR3 spans 13 amino acids. V gave up 4 bases and J gave up 0 bases, with 9 bases separating them. The CDR3, as DNA: TGCAGCGTTGTTAAGGTGATGAACACTGAAGCTTTCTTT. Translated, it gives CSVVKVMNTEAFF.

This clonotype was seen at least ten times. The V gene is TRBV7-2, the J gene TRBJ2-1, with no clear D. Trimming cost V 1 base and J 0 bases, with 10 bases left between them. CDR1 is SGHTA and CDR2 is FQGNSA in the germline V gene. The CDR3 sequence is 16 residues long. The CDR3 spells CASSLGASSSYNEQFF. The CDR3 DNA reads TGTGCCAGCAGCTTAGGTGCCTCGAGCTCCTACAATGAGCAGTTCTTC.

J is TRBJ1-3 and V is TRBV12-3 or TRBV12-4; TRBD1 aligns across 9 bases. Trimming removed 5 bases from V and 5 bases from J; junction bases left unmatched: 4. CDR3 length equals 14 residues. The CDR3 loop is CASSPGQGRNTIYF. The DNA for the CDR3 is TGTGCCAGCAGTCCCGGACAGGGGCGAAACACCATATATTTT.

This clonotype showed up many times. This chain links TRBV5-4 with TRBJ2-1; D might be TRBD1 or TRBD2, each matching 6 bases. The germline V and J ends were trimmed by 5 bases and 3 bases, with 9 bases remaining between them. This CDR3 is 13 amino acids long. Germline CDR1 reads SGHNT; CDR2 reads YYREEE (reference sequence). As DNA, the CDR3 is TGTGCCAGCAGGGGGGGCGTCTACAATGAGCAGTTCTTC. Protein product: CASRGGVYNEQFF.

The J gene is TRBJ2-7, the V gene TRBV4-2, with D possibly TRBD1 on 6 matching bases. Per the germline V gene, CDR1 is LGHNA and CDR2 is YNFKEQ. With 4 bases removed from V and 3 bases from J, the gap between germline ends came to 13 bases. The CDR3 is made up of 14 amino acids. The DNA for the CDR3 is TGTGCCAGCAGCCCTAATGGACAGCTCTACGAGCAGTACGTC. The encoded protein is CASSPNGQLYEQYV.

This clonotype was seen a handful of times. The V call is TRBV12-3 or TRBV12-4, the J call TRBJ2-4; D ambiguous. The CDR3 runs 14 residues. Trimming removed 0 bases from V and 0 bases from J, with 3 bases in between. The DNA of the CDR3 is TGTGCCAGCAGTTTAGCGCAAGCCAAAAACATTCAGTACTTC. It specifies CASSLAQAKNIQYF.